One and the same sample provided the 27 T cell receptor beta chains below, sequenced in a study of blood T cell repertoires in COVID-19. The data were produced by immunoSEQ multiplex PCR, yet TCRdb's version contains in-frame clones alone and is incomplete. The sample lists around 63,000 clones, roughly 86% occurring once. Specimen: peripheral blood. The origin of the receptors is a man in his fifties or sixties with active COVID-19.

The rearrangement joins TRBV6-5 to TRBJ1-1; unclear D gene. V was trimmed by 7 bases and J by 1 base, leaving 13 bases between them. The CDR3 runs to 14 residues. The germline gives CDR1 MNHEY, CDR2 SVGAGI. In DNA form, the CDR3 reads TGTGCCAGCATCCTTACATCAGGGAACACTGAAGCTTTCTTT. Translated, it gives CASILTSGNTEAFF.

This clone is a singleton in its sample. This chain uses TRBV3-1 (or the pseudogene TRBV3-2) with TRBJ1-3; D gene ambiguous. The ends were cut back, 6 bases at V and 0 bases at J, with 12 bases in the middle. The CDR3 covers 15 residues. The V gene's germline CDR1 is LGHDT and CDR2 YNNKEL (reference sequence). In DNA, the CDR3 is TGTGCCAGCAGTCCCACCCTCAGCTCTGGAAACACCATATATTTT. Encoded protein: CASSPTLSSGNTIYF.

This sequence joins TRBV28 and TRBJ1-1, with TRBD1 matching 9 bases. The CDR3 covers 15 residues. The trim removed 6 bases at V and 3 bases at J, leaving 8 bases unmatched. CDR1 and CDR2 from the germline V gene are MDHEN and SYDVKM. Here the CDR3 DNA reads TGTGCCAGCAGCCGGCCGGGACAGGGCTACACTGAAGCTTTCTTT. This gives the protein CASSRPGQGYTEAFF.

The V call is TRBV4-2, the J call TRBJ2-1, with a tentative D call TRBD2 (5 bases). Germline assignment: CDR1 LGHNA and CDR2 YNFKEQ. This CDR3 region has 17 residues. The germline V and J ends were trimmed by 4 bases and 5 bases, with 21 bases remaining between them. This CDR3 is CASSPPGEGKANNEQFF. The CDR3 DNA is TGTGCCAGCAGCCCCCCGGGTGAGGGCAAAGCCAACAATGAGCAGTTCTTC.

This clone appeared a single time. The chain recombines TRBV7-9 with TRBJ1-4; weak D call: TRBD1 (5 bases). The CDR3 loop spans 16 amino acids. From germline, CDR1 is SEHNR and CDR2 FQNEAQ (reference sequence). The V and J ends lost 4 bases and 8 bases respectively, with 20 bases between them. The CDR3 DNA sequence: TGTGCCAGCAGCTCCCTGAGATGGGGGGAGGGAGAAAAACTGTTTTTT. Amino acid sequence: CASSSLRWGEGEKLFF.

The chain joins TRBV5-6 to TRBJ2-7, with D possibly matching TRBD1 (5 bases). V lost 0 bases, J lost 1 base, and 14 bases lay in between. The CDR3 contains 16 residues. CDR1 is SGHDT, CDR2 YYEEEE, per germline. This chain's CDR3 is CASSLVSAGLSYEQYF. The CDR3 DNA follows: TGTGCCAGCAGCTTGGTATCGGCAGGGCTATCCTACGAGCAGTACTTC.

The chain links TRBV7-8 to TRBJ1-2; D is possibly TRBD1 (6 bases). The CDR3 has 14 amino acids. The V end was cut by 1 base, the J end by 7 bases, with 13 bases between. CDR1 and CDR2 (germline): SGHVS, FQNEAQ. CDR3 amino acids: CASSLVQGPSGYTF. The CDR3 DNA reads TGTGCCAGCAGCTTAGTCCAGGGGCCAAGTGGCTACACCTTC.

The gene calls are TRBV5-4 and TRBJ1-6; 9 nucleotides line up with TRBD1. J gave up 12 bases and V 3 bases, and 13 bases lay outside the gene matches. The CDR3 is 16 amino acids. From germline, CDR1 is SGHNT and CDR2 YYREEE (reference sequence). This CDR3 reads CASSSKGTGNYEPLHF. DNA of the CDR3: TGTGCCAGCAGCTCGAAAGGGACAGGGAATTATGAACCCCTCCACTTT.

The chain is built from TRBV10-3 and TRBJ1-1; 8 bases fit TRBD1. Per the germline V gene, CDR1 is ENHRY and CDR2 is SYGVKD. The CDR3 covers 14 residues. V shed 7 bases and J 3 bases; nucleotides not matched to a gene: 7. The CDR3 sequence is CAITSHRGDTEAFF. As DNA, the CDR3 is TGTGCCATCACCAGCCACAGGGGGGACACTGAAGCTTTCTTT.

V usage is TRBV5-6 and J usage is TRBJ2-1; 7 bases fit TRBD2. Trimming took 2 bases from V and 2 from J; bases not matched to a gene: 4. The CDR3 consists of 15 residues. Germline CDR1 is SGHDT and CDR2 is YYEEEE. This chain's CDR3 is CASSFSRGAYNEQFF. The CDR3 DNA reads TGTGCCAGCAGCTTCTCCCGGGGGGCCTACAATGAGCAGTTCTTC.

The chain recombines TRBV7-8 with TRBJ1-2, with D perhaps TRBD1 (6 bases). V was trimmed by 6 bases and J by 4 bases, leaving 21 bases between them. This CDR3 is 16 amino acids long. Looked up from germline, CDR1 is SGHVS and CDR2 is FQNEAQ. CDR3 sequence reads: CASSLSLRGSGYGYTF. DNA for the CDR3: TGTGCCAGCAGTTTATCACTGAGGGGGTCGGGCTATGGCTACACCTTC.

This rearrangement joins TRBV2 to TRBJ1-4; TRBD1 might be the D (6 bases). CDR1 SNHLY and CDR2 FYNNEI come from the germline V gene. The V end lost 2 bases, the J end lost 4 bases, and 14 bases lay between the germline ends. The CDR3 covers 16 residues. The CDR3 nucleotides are TGTGCCAGCAGTGAATTCGCGCGAGGGGGTAATGAAAAACTGTTTTTT. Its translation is CASSEFARGGNEKLFF. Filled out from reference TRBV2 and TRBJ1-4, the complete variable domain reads EPEVTQTPSHQVTQMGQEVILRCVPISNHLYFYWYRQILGQKVEFLVSFYNNEISEKSEIFDDQFSVERPDGSNFTLKIRSTKLEDSAMYFCASSEFARGGNEKLFFGSGTQLSVL.

The CDR3 nucleotides read TGCGCCAGCAGCCAACTAGCGGGGGAAATTGCCGGGGAGCTGTTTTTT. Translation gives CASSQLAGEIAGELFF. This chain joins TRBV4-1 and TRBJ2-2, with 10 bases identical to TRBD2. With 2 bases clipped from V and 6 bases from J, the junction kept 6 bases outside the gene matches. This CDR3 contains 16 residues. Germline CDR1 MGHRA, CDR2 YSYEKL.

The CDR3 DNA is TGTGCCAGTAGTACCGGACAGGGGCCAGCTTTCTTT. Amino acids: CASSTGQGPAFF. The rearrangement joins TRBV19 to TRBJ1-1, with 9 bases aligning to TRBD1. The CDR3 loop spans 12 amino acids. Germline assignment: CDR1 LNHDA and CDR2 SQIVND (reference sequence). Trimming removed 4 bases from V and 10 bases from J; junction bases left unmatched: 4.

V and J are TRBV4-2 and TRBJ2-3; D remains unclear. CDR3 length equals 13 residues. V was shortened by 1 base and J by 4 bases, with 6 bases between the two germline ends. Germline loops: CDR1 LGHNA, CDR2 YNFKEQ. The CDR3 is CASSQAHSDTQYF. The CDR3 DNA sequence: TGTGCCAGCAGCCAAGCCCACTCAGATACGCAGTATTTT.

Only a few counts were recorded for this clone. CDR3 in DNA: TGTGCCTCGGGACTAGCGGACACCGGGGAGCTGTTTTTT. Translating it yields CASGLADTGELFF. The chain uses TRBV12-3 or TRBV12-4 and TRBJ2-2; 11 bases fit TRBD2. With V trimmed by 11 bases and J by 3 bases, 2 bases remained unmatched. This CDR3 comprises 13 residues.

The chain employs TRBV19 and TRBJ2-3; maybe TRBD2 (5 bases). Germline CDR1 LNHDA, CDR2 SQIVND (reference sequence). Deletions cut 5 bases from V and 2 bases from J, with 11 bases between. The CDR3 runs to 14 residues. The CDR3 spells CASSASDFTDTQYF. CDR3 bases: TGTGCCAGTAGTGCCTCGGACTTCACAGATACGCAGTATTTT. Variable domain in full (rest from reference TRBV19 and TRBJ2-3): DGGITQSPKYLFRKEGQNVTLSCEQNLNHDAMYWYRQDPGQGLRLIYYSQIVNDFQKGDIAEGYSVSREKKESFPLTVTSAQKNPTAFYLCASSASDFTDTQYFGPGTRLTVL.

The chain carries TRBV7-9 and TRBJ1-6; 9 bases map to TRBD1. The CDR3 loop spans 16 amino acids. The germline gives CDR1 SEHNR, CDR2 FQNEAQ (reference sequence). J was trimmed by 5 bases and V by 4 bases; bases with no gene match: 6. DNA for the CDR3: TGTGCCAGCAGCTCGGACAGGGGTACGAATAATTCACCCCTCCACTTT. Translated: CASSSDRGTNNSPLHF.

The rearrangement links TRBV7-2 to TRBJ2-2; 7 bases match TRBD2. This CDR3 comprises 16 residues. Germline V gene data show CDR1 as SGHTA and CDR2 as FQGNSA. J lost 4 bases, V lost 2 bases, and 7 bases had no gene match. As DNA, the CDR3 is TGTGCCAGCAGCTTACTCTTGCGGGGGTCCACCGGGGAGCTGTTTTTT. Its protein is CASSLLLRGSTGELFF.

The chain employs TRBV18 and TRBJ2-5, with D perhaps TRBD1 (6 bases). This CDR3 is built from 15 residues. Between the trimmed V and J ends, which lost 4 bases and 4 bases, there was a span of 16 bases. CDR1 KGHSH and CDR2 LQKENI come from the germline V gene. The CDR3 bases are TGTGCCAGCTCACAACAGGGTCGGGTTGGAGAGACCCAGTACTTC. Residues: CASSQQGRVGETQYF.

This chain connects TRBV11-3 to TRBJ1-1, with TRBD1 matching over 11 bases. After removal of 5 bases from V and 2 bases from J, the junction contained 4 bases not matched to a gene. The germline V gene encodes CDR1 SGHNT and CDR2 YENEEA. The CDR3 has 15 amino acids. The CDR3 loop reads CASSGGQGANTEAFF. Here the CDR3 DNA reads TGTGCCAGCAGCGGAGGACAGGGGGCTAACACTGAAGCTTTCTTT.

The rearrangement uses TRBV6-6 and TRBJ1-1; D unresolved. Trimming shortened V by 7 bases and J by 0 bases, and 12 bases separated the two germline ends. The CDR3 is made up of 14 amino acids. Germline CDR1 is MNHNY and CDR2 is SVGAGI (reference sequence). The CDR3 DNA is TGTGCCAGCACCCTACTGAATCTGAACACTGAAGCTTTCTTT. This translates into CASTLLNLNTEAFF.

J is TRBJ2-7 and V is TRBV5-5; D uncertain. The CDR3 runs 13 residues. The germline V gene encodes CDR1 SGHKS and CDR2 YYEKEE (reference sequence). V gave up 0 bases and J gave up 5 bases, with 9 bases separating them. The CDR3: CASSLVLGHEQYF. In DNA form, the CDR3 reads TGTGCCAGCAGCTTGGTCCTTGGGCACGAGCAGTACTTC.

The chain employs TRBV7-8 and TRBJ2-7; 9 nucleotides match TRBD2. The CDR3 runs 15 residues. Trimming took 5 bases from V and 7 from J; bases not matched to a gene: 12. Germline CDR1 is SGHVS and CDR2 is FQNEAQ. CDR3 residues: CASSQPGLALGEQYF. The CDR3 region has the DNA TGTGCCAGCAGCCAGCCGGGACTAGCATTGGGAGAGCAGTACTTC. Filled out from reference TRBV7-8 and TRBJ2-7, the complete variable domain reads GAGVSQSPRYKVAKRGQDVALRCDPISGHVSLFWYQQALGQGPEFLTYFQNEAQLDKSGLPSDRFFAERPEGSVSTLKIQRTQQEDSAVYLCASSQPGLALGEQYFGPGTRLTVT.

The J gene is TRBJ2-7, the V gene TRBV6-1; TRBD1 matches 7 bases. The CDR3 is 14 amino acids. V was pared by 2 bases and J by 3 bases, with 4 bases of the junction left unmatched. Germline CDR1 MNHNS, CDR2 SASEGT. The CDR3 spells CASSEKGQSYEQYF. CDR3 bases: TGTGCCAGCAGTGAAAAGGGACAGAGCTACGAGCAGTACTTC.

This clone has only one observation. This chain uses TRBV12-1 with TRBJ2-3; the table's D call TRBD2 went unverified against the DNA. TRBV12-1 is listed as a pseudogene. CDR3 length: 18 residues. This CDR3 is CASKAKLPVVAGQDTQYF. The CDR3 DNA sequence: TGTGCCAGCAAGGCCAAACTCCCGGTTGTTGCGGGCCAGGATACGCAGTATTTT.

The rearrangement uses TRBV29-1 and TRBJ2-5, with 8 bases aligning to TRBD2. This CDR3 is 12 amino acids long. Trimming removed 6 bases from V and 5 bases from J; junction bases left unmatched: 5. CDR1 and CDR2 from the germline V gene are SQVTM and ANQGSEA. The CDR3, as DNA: TGCAGCGTCATTTCGGGGGGGGAGACCCAGTACTTC. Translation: CSVISGGETQYF.